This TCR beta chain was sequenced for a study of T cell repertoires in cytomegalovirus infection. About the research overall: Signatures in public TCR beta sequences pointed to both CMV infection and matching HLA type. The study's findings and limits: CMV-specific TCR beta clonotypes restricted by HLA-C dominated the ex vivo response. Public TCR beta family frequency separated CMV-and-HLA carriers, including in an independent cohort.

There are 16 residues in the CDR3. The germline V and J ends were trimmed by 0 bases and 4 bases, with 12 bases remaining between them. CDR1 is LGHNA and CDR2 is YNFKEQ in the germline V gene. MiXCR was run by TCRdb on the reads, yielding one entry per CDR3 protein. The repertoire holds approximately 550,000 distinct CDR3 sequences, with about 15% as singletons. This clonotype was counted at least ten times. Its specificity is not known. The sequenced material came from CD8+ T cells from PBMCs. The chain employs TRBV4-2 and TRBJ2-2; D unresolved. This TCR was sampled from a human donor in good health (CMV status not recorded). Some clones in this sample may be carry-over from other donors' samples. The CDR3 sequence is CASSQEGGSPTGELFF. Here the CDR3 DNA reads TGTGCCAGCAGCCAAGAAGGTGGCAGTCCCACCGGGGAGCTGTTTTTT.